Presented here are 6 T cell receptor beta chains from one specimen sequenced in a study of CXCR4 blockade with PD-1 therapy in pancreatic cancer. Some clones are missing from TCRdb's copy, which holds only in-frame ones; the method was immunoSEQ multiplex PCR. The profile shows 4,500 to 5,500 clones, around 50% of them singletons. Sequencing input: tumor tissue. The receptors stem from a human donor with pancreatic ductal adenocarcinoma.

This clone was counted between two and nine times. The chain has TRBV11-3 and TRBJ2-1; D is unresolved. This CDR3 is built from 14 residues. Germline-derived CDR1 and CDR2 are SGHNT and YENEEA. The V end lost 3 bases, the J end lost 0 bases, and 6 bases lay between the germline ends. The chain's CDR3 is CASSLSSSYNEQFF. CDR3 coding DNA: TGTGCCAGCAGCTTRAGTAGCTCCTACAATGAGCAGTTCTTC.

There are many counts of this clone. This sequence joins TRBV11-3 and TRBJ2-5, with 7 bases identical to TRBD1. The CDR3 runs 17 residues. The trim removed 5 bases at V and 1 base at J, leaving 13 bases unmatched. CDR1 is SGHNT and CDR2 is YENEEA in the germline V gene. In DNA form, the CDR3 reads TGTGCCAGCAGCCAGGACAGGAGTCTTTTTCCCCAAGAGACCCAGTACTTC. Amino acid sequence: CASSQDRSLFPQETQYF.

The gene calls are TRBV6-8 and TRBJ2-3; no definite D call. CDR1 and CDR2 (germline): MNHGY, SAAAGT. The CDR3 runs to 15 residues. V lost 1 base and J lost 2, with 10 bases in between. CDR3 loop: CASSYWADYTDTQYF. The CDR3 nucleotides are TGTGCCAGCAGTTACTGGGCGGATTACACAGATACGCAGTATTTT.

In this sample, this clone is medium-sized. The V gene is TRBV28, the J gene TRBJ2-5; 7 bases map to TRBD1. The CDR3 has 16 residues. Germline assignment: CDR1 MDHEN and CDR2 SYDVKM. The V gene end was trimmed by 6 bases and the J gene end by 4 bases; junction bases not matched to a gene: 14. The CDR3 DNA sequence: TGTGCCAGCAGCCAAAGGGGACAGTACACCGGAGAGACCCAGTACTTC. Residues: CASSQRGQYTGETQYF.

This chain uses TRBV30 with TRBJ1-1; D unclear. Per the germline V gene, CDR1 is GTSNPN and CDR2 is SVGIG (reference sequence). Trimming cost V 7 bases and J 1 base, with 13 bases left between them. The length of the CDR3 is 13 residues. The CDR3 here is CAYEGGQNTEAFF. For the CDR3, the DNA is TGTGCCTACGAGGGTGGTCAGAACACTGAAGCTTTCTTT.

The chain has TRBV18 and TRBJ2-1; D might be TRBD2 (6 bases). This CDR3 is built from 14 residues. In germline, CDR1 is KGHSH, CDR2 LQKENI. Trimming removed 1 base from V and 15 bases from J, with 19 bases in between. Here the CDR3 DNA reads TGTGCCAGCTCACCACAATCGATGGAGGGCGTCTTGTTCTTC. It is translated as CASSPQSMEGVLFF. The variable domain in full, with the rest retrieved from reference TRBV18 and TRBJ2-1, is NAGVMQNPRHLVRRRGQEARLRCSPMKGHSHVYWYRQLPEEGLKFMVYLQKENIIDESGMPKERFSAEFPKEGPSILRIQQVVRGDSAAYFCASSPQSMEGVLFFGPGTRLTVL.